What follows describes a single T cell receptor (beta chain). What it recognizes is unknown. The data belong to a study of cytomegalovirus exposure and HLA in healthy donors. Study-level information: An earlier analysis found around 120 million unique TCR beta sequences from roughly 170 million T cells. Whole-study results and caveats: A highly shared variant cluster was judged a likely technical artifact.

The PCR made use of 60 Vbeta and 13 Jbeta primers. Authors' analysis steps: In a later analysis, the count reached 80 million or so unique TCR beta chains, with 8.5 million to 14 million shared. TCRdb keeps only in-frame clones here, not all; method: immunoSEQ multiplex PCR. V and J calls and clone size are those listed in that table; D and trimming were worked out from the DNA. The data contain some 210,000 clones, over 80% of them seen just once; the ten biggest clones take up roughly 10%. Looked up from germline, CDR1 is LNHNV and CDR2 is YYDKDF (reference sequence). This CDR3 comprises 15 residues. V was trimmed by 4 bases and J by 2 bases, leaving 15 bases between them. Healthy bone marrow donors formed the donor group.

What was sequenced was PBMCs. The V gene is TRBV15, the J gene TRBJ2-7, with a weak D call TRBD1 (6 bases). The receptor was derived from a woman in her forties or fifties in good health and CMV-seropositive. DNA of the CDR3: TGTGCCACCAGCAATAGTAAGGGGGTGCCCTACGAGCAGTACTTC. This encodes CATSNSKGVPYEQYF.